The clone carrying this T cell receptor beta chain was seen only a few times. The record originates from a study of human T cells and chemical hapten exposure. Study at large: While the approximately 24-week study was under way, patients received diphenylcyclopropenone on the scalp every week. Diagnoses of alopecia areata, totalis or universalis occurred in mostly female patients.

V lost 2 bases and J lost 3, with 11 bases in between. The CDR3 loop spans 16 amino acids. Germline CDR1 SEHNR, CDR2 FQNEAQ (reference sequence). Each CDR3 protein is one row after TCRdb ran MiXCR on the RACE reads. The profile covers a few hundred thousand distinct CDR3 sequences, with approximately 5.8% appearing a single time and over 7% taken by the ten largest. Time point: pre-sensitization, week 0. As for treatment: therapeutic diphenylcyclopropenone sensitization with weekly scalp DPC. Unfractionated whole blood served as the source for total RNA extraction. The sequence was obtained from a woman aged 18-29 years with alopecia areata. Some clones in this sample may be carry-over from other donors' samples. The sample here was whole blood, taken in connection with sensitization to the hapten diphenylcyclopropenone (DPC). The chain joins TRBV7-9 to TRBJ1-6, with D possibly TRBD1 on 5 matching bases. The CDR3 nucleotides read TGTGCCAGCAGCTTAATCTGGGGCCTCTATAATTCACCCCTCCACTTT. This encodes CASSLIWGLYNSPLHF.